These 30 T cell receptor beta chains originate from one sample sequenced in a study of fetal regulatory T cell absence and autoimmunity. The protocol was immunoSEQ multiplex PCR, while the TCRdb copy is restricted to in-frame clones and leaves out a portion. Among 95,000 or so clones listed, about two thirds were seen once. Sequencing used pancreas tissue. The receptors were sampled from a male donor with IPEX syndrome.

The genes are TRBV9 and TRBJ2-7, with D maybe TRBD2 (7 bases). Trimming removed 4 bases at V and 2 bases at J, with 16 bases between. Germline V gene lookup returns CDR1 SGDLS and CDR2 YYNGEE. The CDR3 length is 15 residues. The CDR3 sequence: CASSPEGGGPYEQYF. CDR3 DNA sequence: TGTGCCAGCAGCCCGGAAGGGGGGGGCCCCTACGAGCAGTACTTC.

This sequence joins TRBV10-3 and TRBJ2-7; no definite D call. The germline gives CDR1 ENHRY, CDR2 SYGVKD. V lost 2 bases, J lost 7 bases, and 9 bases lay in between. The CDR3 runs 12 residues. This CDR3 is CAISELQWEQYF. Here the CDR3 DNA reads TGTGCCATCAGTGAGCTGCAATGGGAGCAGTACTTC.

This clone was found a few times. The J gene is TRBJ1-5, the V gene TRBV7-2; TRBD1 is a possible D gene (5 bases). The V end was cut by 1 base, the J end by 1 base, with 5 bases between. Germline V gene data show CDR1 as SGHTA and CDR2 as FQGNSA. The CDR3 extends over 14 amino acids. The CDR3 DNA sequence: TGTGCCAGCAGCTTAGACAGGAGCAATCAGCCCCAGCATTTT. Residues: CASSLDRSNQPQHF. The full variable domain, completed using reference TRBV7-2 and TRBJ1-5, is GAGVSQSPSNKVTEKGKDVELRCDPISGHTALYWYRQSLGQGLEFLIYFQGNSAPDKSGLPSDRFSAERTGGSVSTLTIQRTQQEDSAVYLCASSLDRSNQPQHFGDGTRLSIL.

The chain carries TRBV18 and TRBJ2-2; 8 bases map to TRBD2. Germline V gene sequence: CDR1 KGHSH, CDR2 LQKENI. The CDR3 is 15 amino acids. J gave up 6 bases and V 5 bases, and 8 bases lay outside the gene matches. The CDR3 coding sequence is TGTGCCAGCTCAAGACAGACTAGCGAGGCCGGGGAGCTGTTTTTT. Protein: CASSRQTSEAGELFF. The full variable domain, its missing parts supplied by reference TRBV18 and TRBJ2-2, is NAGVMQNPRHLVRRRGQEARLRCSPMKGHSHVYWYRQLPEEGLKFMVYLQKENIIDESGMPKERFSAEFPKEGPSILRIQQVVRGDSAAYFCASSRQTSEAGELFFGEGSRLTVL.

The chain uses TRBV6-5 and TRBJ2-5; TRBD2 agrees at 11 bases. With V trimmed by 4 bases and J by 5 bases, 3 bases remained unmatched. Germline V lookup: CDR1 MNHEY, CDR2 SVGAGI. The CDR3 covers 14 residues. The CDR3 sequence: CASSSLAGVETQYF. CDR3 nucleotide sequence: TGTGCCAGCAGTTCACTAGCGGGAGTCGAGACCCAGTACTTC.

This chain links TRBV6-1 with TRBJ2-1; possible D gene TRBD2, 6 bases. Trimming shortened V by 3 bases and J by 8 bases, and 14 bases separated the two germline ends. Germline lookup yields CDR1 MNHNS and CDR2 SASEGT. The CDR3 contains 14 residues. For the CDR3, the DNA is TGTGCCAGCAGTGAGGAACTAGCCCGGGATGAGCAGTTCTTC. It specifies CASSEELARDEQFF.

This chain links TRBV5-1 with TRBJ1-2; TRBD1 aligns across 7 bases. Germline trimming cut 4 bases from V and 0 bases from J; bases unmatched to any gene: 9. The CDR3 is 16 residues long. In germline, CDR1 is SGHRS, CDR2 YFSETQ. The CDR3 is CASSPRDSRPNYGYTF. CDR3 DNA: TGCGCCAGCAGCCCCCGGGACAGCCGCCCTAACTATGGCTACACCTTC.

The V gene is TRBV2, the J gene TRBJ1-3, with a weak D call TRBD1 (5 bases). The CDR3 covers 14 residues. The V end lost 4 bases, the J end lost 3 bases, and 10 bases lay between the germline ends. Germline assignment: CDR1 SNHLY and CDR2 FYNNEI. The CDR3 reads CASSGSRVGNTIYF. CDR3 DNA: TGTGCCAGCAGTGGCTCCAGGGTTGGAAACACCATATATTTT.

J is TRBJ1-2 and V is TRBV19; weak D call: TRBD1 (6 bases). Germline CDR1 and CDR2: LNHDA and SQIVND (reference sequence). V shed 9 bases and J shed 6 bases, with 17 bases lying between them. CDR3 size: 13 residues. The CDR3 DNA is TGTGCCAGCTTAACGGCCCAGGGGAATGGCTACACCTTC. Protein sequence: CASLTAQGNGYTF.

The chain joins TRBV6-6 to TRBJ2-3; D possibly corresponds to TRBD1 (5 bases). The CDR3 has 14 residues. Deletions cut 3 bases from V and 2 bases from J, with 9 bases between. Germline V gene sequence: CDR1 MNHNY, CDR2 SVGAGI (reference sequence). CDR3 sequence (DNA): TGTGCCAGCAGTTATTTGGGGCACACAGATACGCAGTATTTT. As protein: CASSYLGHTDTQYF.

This CDR3 reads CASRARQKETQYF. The CDR3, as DNA: TGTGCCAGCAGGGCACGCCAAAAAGAGACCCAGTACTTC. This chain links TRBV2 with TRBJ2-5; D is unclear. The CDR3 has 13 residues. The ends were cut back, 6 bases at V and 3 bases at J, with 11 bases in the middle. Germline CDR1 is SNHLY and CDR2 is FYNNEI.

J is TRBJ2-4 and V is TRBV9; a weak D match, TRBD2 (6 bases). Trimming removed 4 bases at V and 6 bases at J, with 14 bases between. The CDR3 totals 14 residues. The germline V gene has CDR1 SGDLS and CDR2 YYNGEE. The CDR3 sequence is CASSLGTFGNIQYF. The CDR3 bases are TGTGCCAGCAGCTTGGGGACTTTCGGAAACATTCAGTACTTC. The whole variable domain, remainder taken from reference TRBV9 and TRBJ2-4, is DSGVTQTPKHLITATGQRVTLRCSPRSGDLSVYWYQQSLDQGLQFLIQYYNGEERAKGNILERFSAQQFPDLHSELNLSSLELGDSALYFCASSLGTFGNIQYFGAGTRLSVL.

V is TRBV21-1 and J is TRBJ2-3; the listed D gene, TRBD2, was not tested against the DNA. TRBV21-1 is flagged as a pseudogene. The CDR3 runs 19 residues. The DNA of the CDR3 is TGTGCCAGCATCACAAACCGGACTAGCGGATCAACTAGCACAGATACGCAGTATTTT. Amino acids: CASITNRTSGSTSTDTQYF.

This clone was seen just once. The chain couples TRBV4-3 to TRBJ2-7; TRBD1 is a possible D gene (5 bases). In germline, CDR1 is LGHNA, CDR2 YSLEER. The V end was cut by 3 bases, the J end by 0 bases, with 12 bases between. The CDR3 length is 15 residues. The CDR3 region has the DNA TGCGCCAGCAGCCAGGGCCTGGACAACTCCTACGAGCAGTACTTC. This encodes CASSQGLDNSYEQYF.

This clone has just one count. CDR3 sequence (DNA): TGCAGCGCACACTCGACTAGCGGGCCTCAAGAGACCCAGTACTTC. Its translation: CSAHSTSGPQETQYF. This chain connects TRBV29-1 to TRBJ2-5, with TRBD2 matching over 10 bases. CDR1 is SQVTM and CDR2 is ANQGSEA in the germline V gene. The CDR3 sequence is 15 residues long. V trimming: 7 bases; J trimming: 2 bases; junction bases outside the gene matches: 10.

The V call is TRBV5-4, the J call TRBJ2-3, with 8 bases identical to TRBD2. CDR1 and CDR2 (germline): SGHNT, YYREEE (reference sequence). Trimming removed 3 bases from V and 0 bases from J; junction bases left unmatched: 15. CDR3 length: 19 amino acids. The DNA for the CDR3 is TGTGCCAGCAGCTCCAAACGAAAACAACTAGCGGCCAGCACAGATACGCAGTATTTT. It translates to CASSSKRKQLAASTDTQYF.

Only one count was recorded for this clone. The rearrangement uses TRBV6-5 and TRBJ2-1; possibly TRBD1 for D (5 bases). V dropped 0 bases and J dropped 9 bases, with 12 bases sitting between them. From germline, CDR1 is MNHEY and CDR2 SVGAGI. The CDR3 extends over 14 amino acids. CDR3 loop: CASSYSFRASEQFF. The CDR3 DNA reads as TGTGCCAGCAGTTACTCTTTCAGGGCTAGTGAGCAGTTCTTC.

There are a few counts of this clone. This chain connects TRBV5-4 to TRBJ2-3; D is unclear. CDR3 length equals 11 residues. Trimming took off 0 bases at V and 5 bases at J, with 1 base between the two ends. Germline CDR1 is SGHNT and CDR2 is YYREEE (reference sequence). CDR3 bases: TGTGCCAGCAGCTTGGGAGATACGCAGTATTTT. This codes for CASSLGDTQYF.

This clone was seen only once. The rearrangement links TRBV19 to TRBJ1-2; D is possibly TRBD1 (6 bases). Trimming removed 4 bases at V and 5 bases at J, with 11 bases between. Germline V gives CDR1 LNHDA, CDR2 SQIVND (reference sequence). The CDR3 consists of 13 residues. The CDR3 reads CASSRTAPYGYTF. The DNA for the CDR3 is TGTGCCAGTAGTAGGACAGCCCCGTATGGCTACACCTTC. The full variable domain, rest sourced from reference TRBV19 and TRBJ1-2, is DGGITQSPKYLFRKEGQNVTLSCEQNLNHDAMYWYRQDPGQGLRLIYYSQIVNDFQKGDIAEGYSVSREKKESFPLTVTSAQKNPTAFYLCASSRTAPYGYTFGSGTRLTVV.

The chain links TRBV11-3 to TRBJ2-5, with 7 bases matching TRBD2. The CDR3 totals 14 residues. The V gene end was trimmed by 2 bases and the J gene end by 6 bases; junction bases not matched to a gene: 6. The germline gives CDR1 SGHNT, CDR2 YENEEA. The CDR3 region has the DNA TGTGCCAGCAGCTTAAGTCCGGGGGGAAAGACCCAGTACTTC. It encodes CASSLSPGGKTQYF.

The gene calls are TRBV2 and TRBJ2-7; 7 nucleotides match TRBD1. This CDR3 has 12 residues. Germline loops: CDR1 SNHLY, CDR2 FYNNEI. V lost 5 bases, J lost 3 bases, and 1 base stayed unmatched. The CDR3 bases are TGTGCCAGCAGTCGACAGGGCTACGAGCAGTACTTC. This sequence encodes CASSRQGYEQYF.

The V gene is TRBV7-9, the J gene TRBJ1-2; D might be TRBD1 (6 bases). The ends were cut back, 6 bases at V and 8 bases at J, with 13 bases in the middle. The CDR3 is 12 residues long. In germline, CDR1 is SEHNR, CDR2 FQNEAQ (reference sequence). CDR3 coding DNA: TGTGCCAGCAGGTCGGAAGGGGGAGGCTACACCTTC. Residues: CASRSEGGGYTF.

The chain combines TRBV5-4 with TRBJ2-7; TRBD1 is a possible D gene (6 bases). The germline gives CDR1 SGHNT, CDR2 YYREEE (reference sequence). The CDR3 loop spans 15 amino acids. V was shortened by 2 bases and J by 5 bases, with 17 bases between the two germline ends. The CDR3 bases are TGTGCCAGCAGCTTAAAAAACTCAGGGGTCGACGAGCAGTACTTC. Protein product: CASSLKNSGVDEQYF. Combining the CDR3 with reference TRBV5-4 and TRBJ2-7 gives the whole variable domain ETGVTQSPTHLIKTRGQQVTLRCSSQSGHNTVSWYQQALGQGPQFIFQYYREEENGRGNFPPRFSGLQFPNYSSELNVNALELDDSALYLCASSLKNSGVDEQYFGPGTRLTVT.

The CDR3: CASSKGGRNYGYTF. The CDR3 DNA reads as TGTGCCAGCAGCAAAGGGGGACGGAACTATGGCTACACCTTC. This rearrangement joins TRBV21-1 to TRBJ1-2. TRBV21-1 is a listed pseudogene. The CDR3 length is 14 residues.

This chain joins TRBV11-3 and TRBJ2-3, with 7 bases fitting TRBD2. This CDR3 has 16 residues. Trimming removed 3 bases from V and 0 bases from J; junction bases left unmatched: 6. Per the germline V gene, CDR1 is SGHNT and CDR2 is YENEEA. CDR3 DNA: TGTGCCAGCAGCTTTGGGGAGGGTCCAAGCACAGATACGCAGTATTTT. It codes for CASSFGEGPSTDTQYF. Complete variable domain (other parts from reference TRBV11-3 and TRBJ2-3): EAGVVQSPRYKIIEKKQPVAFWCNPISGHNTLYWYLQNLGQGPELLIRYENEEAVDDSQLPKDRFSAERLKGVDSTLKIQPAELGDSAVYLCASSFGEGPSTDTQYFGPGTRLTVL.

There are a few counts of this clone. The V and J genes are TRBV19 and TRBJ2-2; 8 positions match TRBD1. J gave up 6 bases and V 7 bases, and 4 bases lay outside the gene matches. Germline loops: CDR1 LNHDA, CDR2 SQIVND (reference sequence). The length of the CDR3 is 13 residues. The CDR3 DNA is TGTGCCAGTACGTTACAGGGGGCCGGGGAGCTGTTTTTT. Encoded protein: CASTLQGAGELFF. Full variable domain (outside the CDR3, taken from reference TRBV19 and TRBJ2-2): DGGITQSPKYLFRKEGQNVTLSCEQNLNHDAMYWYRQDPGQGLRLIYYSQIVNDFQKGDIAEGYSVSREKKESFPLTVTSAQKNPTAFYLCASTLQGAGELFFGEGSRLTVL.

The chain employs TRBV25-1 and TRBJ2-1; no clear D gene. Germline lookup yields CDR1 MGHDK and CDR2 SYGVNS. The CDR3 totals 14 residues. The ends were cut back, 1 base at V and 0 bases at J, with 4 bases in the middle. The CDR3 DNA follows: TGTGCCAGCAGTGAATGGGGCTCCTACAATGAGCAGTTCTTC. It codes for CASSEWGSYNEQFF. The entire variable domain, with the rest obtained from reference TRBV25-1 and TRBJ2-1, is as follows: EADIYQTPRYLVIGTGKKITLECSQTMGHDKMYWYQQDPGMELHLIHYSYGVNSTEKGDLSSESTVSRIRTEHFPLTLESARPSHTSQYLCASSEWGSYNEQFFGPGTRLTVL.

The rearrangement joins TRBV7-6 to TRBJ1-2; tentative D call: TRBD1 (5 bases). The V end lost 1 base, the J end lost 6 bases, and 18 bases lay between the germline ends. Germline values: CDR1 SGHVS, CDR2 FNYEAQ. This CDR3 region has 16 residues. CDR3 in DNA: TGTGCCAGCAGCTTAGATAAAAGGATCCGGGGGGATGGCTACACCTTC. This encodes CASSLDKRIRGDGYTF.

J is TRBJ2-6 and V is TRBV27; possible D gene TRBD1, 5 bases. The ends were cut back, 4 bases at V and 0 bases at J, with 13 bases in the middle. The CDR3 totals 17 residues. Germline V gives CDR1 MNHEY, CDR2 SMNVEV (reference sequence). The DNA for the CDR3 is TGTGCCAGCAGTTGGGCAGGGTACCCCTCTGGGGCCAACGTCCTGACTTTC. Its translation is CASSWAGYPSGANVLTF.

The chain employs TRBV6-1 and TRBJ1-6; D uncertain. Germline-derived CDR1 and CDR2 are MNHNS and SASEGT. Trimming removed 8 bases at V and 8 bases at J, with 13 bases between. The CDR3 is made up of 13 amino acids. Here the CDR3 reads CASGRASDSPLHF. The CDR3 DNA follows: TGTGCCAGCGGGAGGGCTTCTGATTCACCCCTCCACTTT.